The T cell receptor delta chain described here comes from a study of gamma-delta chains in newborns, infants, children. In the study overall: Microbial exposure reportedly drives polyclonal innate γδ T cell expansion after birth.

The CDR3 runs to 15 residues. Trimming removed 2 bases from V and 8 bases from J; junction bases left unmatched: 7. Germline CDR1 GEAIGNYY, CDR2 EKD. With CATT, TCRdb re-called clones from the reads. Of 14,000 to 15,000 delta-chain clones in the sample, 7% to 7.5% were seen once. Only a few counts were recorded for this clone. The receptor was derived from a child who was a newborn, infant or young child, either healthy, febrile or measles-vaccinated (not recorded which). The V gene is TRDV2, the J gene TRDJ2, with 10 nucleotides matching TRDD3. Sequencing used blood. The CDR3 nucleotides read TGTGCCTGTGACATACTGGGGGATCCTCGGGCACAACTCTTCTTT. Its translation: CACDILGDPRAQLFF.